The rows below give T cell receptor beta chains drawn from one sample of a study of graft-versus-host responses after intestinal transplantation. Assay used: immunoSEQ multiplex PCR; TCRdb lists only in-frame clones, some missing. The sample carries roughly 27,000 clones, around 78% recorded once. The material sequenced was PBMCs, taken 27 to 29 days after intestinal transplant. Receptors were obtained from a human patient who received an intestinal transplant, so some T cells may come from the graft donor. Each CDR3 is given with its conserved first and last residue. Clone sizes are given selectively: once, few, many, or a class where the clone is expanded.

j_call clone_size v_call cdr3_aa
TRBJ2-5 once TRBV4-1 CASSQERAGKTQYF
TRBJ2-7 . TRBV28 CASSLEAAEQYF
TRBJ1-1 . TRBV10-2 CASSPYEGNTEAFF
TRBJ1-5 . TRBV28 CASSTPFRPPQHF
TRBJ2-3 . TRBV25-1 CASSGGRGLGDTQYF
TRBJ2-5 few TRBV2 CASSEGQGAPGSPETQYF
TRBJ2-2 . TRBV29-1 CSARDTGELFF
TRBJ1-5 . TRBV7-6 CASSATGVFGPQHF
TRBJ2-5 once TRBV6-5 CASSYTAGQETQYF
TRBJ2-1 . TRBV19 CASSINSGSGNEQFF
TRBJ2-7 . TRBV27 CASSLTGGDEQYF
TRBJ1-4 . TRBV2 CASSESPLNEKLFF
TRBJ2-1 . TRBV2 CASSEFFGGDYNEQFF
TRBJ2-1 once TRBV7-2 CASSLSAGTSSYNEQFF
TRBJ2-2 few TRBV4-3 CASSQDGTYTGELFF
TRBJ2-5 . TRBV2 CASKKTQYF
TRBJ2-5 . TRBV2 CASSEVPGGEETQYF
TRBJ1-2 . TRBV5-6 CASSFGTGNYGYTF
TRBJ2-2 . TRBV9 CASSVDTGELFF
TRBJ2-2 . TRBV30 CAWSVPLSNTGELFF
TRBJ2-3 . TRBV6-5 CASTPSRRDTQYF
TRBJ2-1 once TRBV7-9 CASSSPFVGGRDEQFF
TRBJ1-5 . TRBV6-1 CASSPGPYSNQPQHF
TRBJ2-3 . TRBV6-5 CASSYSNPGVADTQYF
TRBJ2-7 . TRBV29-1 CSVESTAYEQYF
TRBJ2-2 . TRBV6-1 CASSELAGGWTGELFF
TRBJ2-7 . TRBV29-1 CSVRSYEQYF
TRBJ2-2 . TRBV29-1 CSVLGLNTGELFF
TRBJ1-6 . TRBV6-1 CASSEARTGYSPLHF
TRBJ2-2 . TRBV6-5 CASSDYRNTGELFF
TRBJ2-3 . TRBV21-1 CASSPNPSPGLACIGRTDTQYF
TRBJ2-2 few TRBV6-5 CASSYSFGELFF
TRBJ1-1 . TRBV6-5 CASSSQGKTEAFF
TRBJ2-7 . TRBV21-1 CASTLTGSSYEQYF
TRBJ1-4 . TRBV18 CASSPSQGYEKLFF